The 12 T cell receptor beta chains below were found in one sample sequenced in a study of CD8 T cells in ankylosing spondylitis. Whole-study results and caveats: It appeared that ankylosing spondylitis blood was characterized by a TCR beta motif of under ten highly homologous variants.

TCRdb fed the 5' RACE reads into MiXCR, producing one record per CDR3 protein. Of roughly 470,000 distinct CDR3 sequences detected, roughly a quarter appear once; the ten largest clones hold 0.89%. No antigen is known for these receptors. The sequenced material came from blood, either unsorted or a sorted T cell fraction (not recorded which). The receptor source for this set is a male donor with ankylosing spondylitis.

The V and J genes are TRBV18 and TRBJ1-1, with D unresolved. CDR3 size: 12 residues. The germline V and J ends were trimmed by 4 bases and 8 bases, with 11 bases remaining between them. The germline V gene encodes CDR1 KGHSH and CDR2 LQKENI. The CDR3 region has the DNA TGTGCCAGCTCACATATGGCAGCCGAAGCTTTCTTT. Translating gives CASSHMAAEAFF.

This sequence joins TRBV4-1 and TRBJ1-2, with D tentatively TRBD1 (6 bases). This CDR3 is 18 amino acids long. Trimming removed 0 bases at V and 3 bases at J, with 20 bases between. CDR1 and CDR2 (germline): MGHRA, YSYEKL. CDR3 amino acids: CASSQEGPSGQSYYGYTF. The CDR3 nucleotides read TGCGCCAGCAGCCAAGAAGGCCCCAGTGGACAGTCGTACTATGGCTACACCTTC.

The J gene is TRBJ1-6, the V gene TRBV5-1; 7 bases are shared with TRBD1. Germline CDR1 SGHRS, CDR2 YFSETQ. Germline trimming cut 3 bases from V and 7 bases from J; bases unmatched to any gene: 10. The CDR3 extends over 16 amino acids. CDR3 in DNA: TGCGCCAGCAGCTGGGGCTATGAGACAGGGAATTCACCCCTCCACTTT. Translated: CASSWGYETGNSPLHF.

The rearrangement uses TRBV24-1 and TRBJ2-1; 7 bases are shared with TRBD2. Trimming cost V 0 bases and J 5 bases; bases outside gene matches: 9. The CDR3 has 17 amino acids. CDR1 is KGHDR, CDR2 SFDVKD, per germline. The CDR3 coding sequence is TGTGCCACCAGTGATTTGCACCGGACTAGTGGGGACAATGAGCAGTTCTTC. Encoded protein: CATSDLHRTSGDNEQFF.

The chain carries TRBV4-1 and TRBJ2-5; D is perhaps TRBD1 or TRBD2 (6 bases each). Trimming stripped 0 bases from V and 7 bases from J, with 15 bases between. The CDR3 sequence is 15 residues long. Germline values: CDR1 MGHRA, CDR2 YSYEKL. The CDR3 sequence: CASSQDSGARGTQYF. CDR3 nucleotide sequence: TGCGCCAGCAGCCAAGATTCAGGGGCGCGGGGGACCCAGTACTTC.

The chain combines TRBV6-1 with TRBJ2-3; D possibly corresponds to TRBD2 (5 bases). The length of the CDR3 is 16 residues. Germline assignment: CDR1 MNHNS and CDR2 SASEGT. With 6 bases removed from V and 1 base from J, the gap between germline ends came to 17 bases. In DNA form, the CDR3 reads TGTGCCAGCAGGCCCTCTAAAGGGAGAGGCACAGATACGCAGTATTTT. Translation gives CASRPSKGRGTDTQYF.

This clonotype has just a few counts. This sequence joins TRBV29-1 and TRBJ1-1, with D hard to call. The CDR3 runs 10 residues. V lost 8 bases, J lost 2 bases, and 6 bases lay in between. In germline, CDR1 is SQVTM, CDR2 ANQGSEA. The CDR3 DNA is TGCAGCACTACAAACACTGAAGCTTTCTTT. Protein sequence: CSTTNTEAFF.

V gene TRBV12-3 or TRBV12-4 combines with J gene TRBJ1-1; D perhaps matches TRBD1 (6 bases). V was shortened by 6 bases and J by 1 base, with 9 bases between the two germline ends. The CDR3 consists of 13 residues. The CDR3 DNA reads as TGTGCCAGCAGCCAGACAGGGAACACTGAAGCTTTCTTT. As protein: CASSQTGNTEAFF.

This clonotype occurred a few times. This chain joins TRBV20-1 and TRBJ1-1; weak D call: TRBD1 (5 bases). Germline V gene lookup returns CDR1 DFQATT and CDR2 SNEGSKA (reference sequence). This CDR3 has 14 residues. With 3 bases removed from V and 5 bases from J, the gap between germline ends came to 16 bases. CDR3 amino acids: CSASADSRGTEAFF. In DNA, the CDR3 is TGCAGTGCTAGTGCCGACAGTAGGGGAACTGAAGCTTTCTTT.

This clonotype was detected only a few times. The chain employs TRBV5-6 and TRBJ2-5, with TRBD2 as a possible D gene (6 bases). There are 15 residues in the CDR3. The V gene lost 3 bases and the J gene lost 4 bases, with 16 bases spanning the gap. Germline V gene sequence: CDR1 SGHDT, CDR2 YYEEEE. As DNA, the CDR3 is TGTGCCAGCAGCTGGGACTCCCTGAATGTAGAGACCCAGTACTTC. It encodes CASSWDSLNVETQYF.

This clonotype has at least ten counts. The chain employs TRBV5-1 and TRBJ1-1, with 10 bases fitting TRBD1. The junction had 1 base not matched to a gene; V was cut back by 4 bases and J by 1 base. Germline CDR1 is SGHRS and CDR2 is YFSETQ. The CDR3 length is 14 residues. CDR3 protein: CASSRDRGNTEAFF. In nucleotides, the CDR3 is TGCGCCAGCAGCAGGGACAGGGGGAACACTGAAGCTTTCTTT.

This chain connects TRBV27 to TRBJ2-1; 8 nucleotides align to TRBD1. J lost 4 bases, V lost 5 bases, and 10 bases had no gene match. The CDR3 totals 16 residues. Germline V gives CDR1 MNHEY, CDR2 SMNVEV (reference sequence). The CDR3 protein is CASSLQGARSYNEQFF. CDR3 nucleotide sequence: TGTGCCAGCAGTCTCCAGGGGGCGAGGTCGTACAATGAGCAGTTCTTC.